This T cell receptor beta chain comes out of a study of CD8 T cells in ankylosing spondylitis. Study outcomes and limitations: Disease-linked clones were reportedly significantly enriched in matched ankylosing spondylitis synovial fluid. Existing reports had already noted some motif variants in reactive arthritis synovial fluid and blood. There was a TCR beta motif, made of fewer than 10 highly homologous variants, that appeared characteristic of ankylosing spondylitis blood.

TCRdb called the 5' RACE reads again in MiXCR, with one record for every CDR3 protein. Among fewer than 550,000 distinct CDR3 sequences listed, approximately 5.3% were seen once. V was clipped by 4 bases and J by 5 bases, with 14 bases between them. This CDR3 has 14 amino acids. Germline assignment: CDR1 MNHEY and CDR2 SVGAGI. This clonotype showed up many times. The target antigen is unknown. Input material: blood, either unsorted or a sorted T cell fraction (not recorded which). The TCR originated in a male donor with ankylosing spondylitis. The chain combines TRBV6-5 with TRBJ2-5; D not resolved. CDR3 residues: CASSSGGSQETQYF. CDR3 in DNA: TGTGCCAGCAGTTCCGGTGGGTCGCAGGAGACCCAGTACTTC.